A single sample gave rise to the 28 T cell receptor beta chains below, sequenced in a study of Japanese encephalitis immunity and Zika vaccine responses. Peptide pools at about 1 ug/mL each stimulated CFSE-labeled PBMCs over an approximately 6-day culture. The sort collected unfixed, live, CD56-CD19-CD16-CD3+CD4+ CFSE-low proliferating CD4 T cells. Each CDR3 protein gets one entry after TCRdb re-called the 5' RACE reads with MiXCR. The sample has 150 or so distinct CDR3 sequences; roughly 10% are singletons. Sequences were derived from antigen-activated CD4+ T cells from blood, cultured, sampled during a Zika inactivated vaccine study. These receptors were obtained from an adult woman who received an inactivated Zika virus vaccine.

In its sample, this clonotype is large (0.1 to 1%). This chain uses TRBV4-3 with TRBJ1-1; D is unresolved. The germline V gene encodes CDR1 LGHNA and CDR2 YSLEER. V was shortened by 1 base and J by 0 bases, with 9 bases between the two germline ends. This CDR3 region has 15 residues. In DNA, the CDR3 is TGCGCCAGCAGCCAAGTGGGTGGGGTGAACACTGAAGCTTTCTTT. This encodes CASSQVGGVNTEAFF.

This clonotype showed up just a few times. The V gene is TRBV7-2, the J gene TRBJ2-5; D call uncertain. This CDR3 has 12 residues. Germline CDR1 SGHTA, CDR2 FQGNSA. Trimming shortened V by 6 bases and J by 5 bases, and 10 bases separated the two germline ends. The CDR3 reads CASSFFLETQYF. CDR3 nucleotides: TGTGCCAGCAGTTTTTTCCTGGAGACCCAGTACTTC. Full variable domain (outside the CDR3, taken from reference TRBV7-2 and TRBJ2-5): GAGVSQSPSNKVTEKGKDVELRCDPISGHTALYWYRQSLGQGLEFLIYFQGNSAPDKSGLPSDRFSAERTGGSVSTLTIQRTQQEDSAVYLCASSFFLETQYFGPGTRLLVL.

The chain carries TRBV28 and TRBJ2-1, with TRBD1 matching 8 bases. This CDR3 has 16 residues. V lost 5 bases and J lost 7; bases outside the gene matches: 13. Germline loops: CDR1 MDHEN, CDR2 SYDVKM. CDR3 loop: CASSPVNRGSVNEQFF. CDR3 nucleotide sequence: TGTGCCAGCAGTCCCGTAAACAGGGGGTCGGTGAATGAGCAGTTCTTC.

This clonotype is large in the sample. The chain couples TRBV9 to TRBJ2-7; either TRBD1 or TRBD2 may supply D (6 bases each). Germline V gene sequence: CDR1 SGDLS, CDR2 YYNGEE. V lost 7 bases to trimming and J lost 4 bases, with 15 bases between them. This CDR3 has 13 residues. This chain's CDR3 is CASGRGGWYEQYF. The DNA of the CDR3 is TGTGCCAGCGGTAGAGGGGGGTGGTACGAGCAGTACTTC.

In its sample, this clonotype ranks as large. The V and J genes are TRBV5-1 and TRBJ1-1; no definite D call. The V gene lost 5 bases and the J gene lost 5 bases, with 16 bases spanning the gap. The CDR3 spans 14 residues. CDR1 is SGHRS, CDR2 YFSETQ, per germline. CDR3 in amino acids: CASRPVEEWTEAFF. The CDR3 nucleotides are TGCGCCAGCAGACCGGTGGAGGAGTGGACTGAAGCTTTCTTT.

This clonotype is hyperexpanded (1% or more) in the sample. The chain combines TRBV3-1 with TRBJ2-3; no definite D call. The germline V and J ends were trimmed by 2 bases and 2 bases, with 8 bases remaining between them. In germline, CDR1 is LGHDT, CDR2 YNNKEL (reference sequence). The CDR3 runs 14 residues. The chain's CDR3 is CASSQSVNTDTQYF. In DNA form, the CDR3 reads TGTGCCAGCAGCCAATCGGTAAACACAGATACGCAGTATTTT.

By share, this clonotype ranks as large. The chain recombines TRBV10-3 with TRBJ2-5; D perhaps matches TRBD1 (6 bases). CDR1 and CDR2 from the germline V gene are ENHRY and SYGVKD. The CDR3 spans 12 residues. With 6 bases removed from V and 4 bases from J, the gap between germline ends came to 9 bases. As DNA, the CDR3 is TGTGCCATCAGGGACAGTGGAGAGACCCAGTACTTC. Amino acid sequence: CAIRDSGETQYF.

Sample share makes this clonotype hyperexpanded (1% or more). The chain's CDR3 is CASSPGQSGYTF. CDR3 sequence (DNA): TGTGCCAGCAGTCCGGGGCAATCTGGCTACACCTTC. This chain connects TRBV6-6 to TRBJ1-2; D is perhaps TRBD1 (5 bases). Germline V gene sequence: CDR1 MNHNY, CDR2 SVGAGI (reference sequence). This CDR3 has 12 amino acids. With 5 bases removed from V and 7 bases from J, the gap between germline ends came to 11 bases.

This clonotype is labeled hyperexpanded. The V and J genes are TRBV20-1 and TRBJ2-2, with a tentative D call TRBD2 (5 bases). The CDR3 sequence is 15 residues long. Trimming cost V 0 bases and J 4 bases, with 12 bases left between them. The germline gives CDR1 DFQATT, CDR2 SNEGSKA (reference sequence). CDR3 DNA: TGCAGTGCTAGAGATCCGGGCAGCGGCACCGGGGAGCTGTTTTTT. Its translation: CSARDPGSGTGELFF.

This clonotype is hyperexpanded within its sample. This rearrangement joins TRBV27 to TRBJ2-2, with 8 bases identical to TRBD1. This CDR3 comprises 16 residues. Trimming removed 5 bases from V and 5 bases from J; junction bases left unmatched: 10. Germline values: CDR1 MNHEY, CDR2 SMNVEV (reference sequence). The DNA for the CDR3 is TGTGCCAGCAGTGACTGGGGGACAGGAAAGACCGGGGAGCTGTTTTTT. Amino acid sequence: CASSDWGTGKTGELFF.

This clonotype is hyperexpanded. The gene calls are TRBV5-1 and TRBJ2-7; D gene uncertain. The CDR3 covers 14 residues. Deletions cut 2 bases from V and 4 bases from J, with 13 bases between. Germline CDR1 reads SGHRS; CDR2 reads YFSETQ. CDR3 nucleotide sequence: TGCGCCAGCAGCTTACTCGACGATTCATACGAGCAGTACTTC. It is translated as CASSLLDDSYEQYF.

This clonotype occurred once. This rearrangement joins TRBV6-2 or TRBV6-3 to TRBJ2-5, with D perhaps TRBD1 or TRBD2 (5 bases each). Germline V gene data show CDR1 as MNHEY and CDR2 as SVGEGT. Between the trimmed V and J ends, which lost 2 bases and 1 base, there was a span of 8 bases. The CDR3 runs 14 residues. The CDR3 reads CASSYAGAQETQYF. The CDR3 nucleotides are TGTGCCAGCAGTTACGCCGGGGCCCAAGAGACCCAGTACTTC.

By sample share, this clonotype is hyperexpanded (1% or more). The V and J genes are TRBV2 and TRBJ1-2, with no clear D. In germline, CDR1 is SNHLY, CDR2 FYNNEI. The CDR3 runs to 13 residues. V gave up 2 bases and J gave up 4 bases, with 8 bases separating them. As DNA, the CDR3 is TGTGCCAGCAGTGAATTGGAGTTCTATGGCTACACCTTC. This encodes CASSELEFYGYTF.

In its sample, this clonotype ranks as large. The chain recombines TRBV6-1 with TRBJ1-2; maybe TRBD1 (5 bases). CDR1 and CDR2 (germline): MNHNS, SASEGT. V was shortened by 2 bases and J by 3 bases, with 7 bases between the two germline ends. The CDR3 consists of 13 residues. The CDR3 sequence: CASSERGYYGYTF. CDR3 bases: TGTGCCAGCAGTGAACGGGGCTACTATGGCTACACCTTC.

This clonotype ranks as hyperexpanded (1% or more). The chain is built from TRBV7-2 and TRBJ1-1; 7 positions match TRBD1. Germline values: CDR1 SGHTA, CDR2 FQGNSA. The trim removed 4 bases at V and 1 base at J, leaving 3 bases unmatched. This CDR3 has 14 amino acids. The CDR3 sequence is CASSYGTANTEAFF. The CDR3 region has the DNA TGTGCCAGCAGCTACGGGACAGCGAACACTGAAGCTTTCTTT. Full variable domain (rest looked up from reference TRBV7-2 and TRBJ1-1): GAGVSQSPSNKVTEKGKDVELRCDPISGHTALYWYRQSLGQGLEFLIYFQGNSAPDKSGLPSDRFSAERTGGSVSTLTIQRTQQEDSAVYLCASSYGTANTEAFFGQGTRLTVV.

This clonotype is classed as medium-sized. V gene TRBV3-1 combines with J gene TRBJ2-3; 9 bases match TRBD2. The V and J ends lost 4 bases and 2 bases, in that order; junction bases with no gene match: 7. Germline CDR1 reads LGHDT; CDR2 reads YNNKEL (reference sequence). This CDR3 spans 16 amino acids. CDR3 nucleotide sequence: TGTGCCAGCAGCCGGCGGCTAGCGGGGAACACAGATACGCAGTATTTT. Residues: CASSRRLAGNTDTQYF.

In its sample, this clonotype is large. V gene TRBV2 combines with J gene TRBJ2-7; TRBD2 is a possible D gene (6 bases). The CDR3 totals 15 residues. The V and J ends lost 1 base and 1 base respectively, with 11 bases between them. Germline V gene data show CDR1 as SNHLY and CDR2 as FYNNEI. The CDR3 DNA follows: TGTGCCAGCAGTGAAGGGAGGGACGGTTCCTACGAGCAGTACTTC. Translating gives CASSEGRDGSYEQYF.

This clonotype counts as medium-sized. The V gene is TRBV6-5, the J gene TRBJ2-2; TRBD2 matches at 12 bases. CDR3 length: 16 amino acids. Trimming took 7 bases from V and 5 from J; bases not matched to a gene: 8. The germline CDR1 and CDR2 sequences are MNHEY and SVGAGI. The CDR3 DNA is TGTGCCAGCACCCCGCTAGCGGGAGGGAGGACCGGGGAGCTGTTTTTT. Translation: CASTPLAGGRTGELFF.

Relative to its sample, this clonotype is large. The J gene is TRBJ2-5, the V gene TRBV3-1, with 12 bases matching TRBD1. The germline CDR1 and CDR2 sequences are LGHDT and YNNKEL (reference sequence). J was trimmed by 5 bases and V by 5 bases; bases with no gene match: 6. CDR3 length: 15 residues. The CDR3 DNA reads TGTGCCAGCAGCGGGACAGGGGGCACTGGGGAGACCCAGTACTTC. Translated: CASSGTGGTGETQYF.

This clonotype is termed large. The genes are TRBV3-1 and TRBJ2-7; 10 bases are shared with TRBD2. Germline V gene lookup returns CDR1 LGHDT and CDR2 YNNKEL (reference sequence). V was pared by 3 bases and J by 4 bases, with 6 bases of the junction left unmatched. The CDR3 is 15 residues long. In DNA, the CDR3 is TGTGCCAGCAGCCACACTAGCGGGGTCCATTACGAGCAGTACTTC. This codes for CASSHTSGVHYEQYF.

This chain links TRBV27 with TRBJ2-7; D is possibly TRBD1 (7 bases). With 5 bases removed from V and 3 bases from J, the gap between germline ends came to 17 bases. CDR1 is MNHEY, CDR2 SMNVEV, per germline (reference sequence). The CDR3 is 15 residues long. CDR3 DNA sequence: TGTGCCAGCAGTAGAACAGGGGAGGTCATCTACGAGCAGTACTTC. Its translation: CASSRTGEVIYEQYF.

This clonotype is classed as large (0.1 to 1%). CDR3 amino acids: CASSPGYEQFF. The DNA of the CDR3 is TGTGCCAGCAGTCCAGGGTATGAGCAGTTCTTC. The J gene is TRBJ2-1, the V gene TRBV6-6; a possible D gene is TRBD1 (5 bases). The CDR3 covers 11 residues. Between the trimmed V and J ends, which lost 5 bases and 8 bases, there was a span of 7 bases. Germline CDR1 is MNHNY and CDR2 is SVGAGI (reference sequence).

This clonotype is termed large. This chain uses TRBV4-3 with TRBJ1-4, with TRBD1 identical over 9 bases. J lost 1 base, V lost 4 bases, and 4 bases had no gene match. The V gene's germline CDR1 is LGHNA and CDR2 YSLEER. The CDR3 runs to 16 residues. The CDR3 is CASSLLTGGTNEKLFF. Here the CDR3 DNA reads TGCGCCAGCAGCCTACTGACAGGGGGAACTAATGAAAAACTGTTTTTT.

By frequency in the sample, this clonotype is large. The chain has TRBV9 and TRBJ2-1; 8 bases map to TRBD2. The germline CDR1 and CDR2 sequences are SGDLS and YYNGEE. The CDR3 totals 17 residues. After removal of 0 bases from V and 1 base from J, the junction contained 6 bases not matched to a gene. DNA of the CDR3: TGTGCCAGCAGCGTAGAGGCACTAGCGGAATCCTACAATGAGCAGTTCTTC. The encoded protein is CASSVEALAESYNEQFF.

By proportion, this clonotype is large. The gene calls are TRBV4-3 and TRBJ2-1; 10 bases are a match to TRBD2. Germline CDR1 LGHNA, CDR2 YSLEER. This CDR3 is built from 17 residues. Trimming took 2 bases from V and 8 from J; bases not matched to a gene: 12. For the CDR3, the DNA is TGCGCCAGCAGCCAACTTAATGTCCTAGCGGGAGATTATGAGCAGTTCTTC. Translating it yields CASSQLNVLAGDYEQFF.

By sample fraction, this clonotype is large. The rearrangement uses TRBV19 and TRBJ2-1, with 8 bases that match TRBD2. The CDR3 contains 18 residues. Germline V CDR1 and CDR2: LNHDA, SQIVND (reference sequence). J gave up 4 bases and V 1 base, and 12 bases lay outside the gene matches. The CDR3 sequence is CASSIVGDLRGVYNEQFF. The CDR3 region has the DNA TGTGCCAGTAGTATAGTAGGCGACTTGCGGGGGGTTTACAATGAGCAGTTCTTC.

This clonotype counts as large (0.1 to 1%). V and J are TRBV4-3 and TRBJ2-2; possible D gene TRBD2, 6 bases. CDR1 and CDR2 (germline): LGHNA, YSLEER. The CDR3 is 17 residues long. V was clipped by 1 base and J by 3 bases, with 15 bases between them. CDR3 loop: CASSQVVGERDTGELFF. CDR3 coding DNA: TGCGCCAGCAGCCAAGTCGTGGGGGAGCGGGACACCGGGGAGCTGTTTTTT.

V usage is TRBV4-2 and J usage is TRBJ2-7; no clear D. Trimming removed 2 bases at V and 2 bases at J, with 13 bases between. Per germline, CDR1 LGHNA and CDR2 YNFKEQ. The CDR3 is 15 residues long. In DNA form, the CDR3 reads TGTGCCAGCAGCCAACACACACTGGAGACCTACGAGCAGTACTTC. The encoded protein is CASSQHTLETYEQYF.